The 3 T cell receptor beta chains below come from one sample, sequenced in a study of cytomegalovirus exposure and HLA in healthy donors. The table came from immunoSEQ multiplex PCR; TCRdb's copy has only in-frame clones and leaves some out. The sample contains about 150,000 clones, approximately 86% of which appear only once. The sample consisted of PBMCs. These receptor sequences come from a man between 18 and 35 years old in good health and CMV-seropositive.

The genes are TRBV9 and TRBJ1-2; TRBD1 matches at 8 bases. The CDR3 is made up of 15 amino acids. J gave up 5 bases and V 4 bases, and 10 bases lay outside the gene matches. Germline loops: CDR1 SGDLS, CDR2 YYNGEE. This chain's CDR3 is CASSSPWTGHYGYTF. For the CDR3, the DNA is TGTGCCAGCAGCTCCCCGTGGACAGGGCATTATGGCTACACCTTC.

CDR3 sequence: CASRKQGGEQYF. CDR3 DNA: TGTGCCAGCAGAAAACAGGGGGGCGAGCAGTACTTC. V and J are TRBV28 and TRBJ2-7; TRBD1 agrees at 8 bases. Germline CDR1 is MDHEN and CDR2 is SYDVKM. This CDR3 has 12 residues. With V trimmed by 6 bases and J by 6 bases, 4 bases remained unmatched.

This clone came up once. The gene calls are TRBV5-6 and TRBJ1-2, with a tentative D call TRBD1 (5 bases). The CDR3 has 16 amino acids. Germline V gene sequence: CDR1 SGHDT, CDR2 YYEEEE. The germline V and J ends were trimmed by 0 bases and 0 bases, with 12 bases remaining between them. CDR3 in amino acids: CASSLEWRGTNYGYTF. The DNA of the CDR3 is TGTGCCAGCAGCTTGGAGTGGCGGGGGACTAACTATGGCTACACCTTC.